This T cell receptor (beta chain) was recovered during a study of blood T cell repertoires in COVID-19. For the study at large: PBMCs, B-cell-depleted T cells, or T cells were the source of the cDNA or gDNA that made up the material.

Trimming removed 0 bases at V and 3 bases at J, with 11 bases between. The CDR3 sequence is 15 residues long. CDR1 is MGHRA, CDR2 YSYEKL, per germline. Original analysis: It was from reference gene primer amplification that nucleated cell counts were estimated. Assay used: immunoSEQ multiplex PCR; TCRdb lists only in-frame clones, some missing. V and J calls and clone size are given by that table; D and trimming were obtained from the DNA. The sample yields around 250,000 clones, around 88% seen once. Patients from Seattle were sampled longitudinally, starting during active infection. The J gene is TRBJ1-2, the V gene TRBV4-1; a possible D gene is TRBD1 (6 bases). Sequencing used peripheral blood. The clonotype was recovered from a woman older than 75 with COVID-19, enrolled during active disease. Here the CDR3 DNA reads TGCGCCAGCAGCCAAGATCACAGGGTAGACTATGGCTACACCTTC. Amino acid sequence: CASSQDHRVDYGYTF.